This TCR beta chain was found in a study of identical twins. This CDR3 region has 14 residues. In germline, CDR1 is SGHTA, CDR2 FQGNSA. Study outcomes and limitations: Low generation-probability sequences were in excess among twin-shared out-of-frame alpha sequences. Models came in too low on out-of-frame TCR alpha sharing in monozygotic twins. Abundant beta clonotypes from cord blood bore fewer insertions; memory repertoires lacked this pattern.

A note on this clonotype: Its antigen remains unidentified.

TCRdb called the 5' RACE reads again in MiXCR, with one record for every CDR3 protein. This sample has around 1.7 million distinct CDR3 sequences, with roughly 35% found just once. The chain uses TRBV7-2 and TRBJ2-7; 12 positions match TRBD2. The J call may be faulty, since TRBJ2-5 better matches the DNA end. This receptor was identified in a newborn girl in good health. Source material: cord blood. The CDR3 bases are TGTGCCAGCAGTTCGACTAGCGGGGGAGAGACCCAGTACTTC. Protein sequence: CASSSTSGGETQYF.